This TCR beta chain was identified in a study of metastatic and nonmetastatic thyroid tumors. Study summary: A comparison of repertoires was made across blood and tumor or nodule tissue from malignant and benign thyroid patients.

The entire patient cohort was treatment-naive prior to thyroid surgery. Overall study findings and caveats: As reported, TCR beta diversity in blood and tumor was significantly higher in malignant thyroid tumors than in benign nodules.

Authors' analysis steps: The study took CDR3 differences across clinicopathological groups and made a distant-metastasis classifier for papillary thyroid cancer from them. TCRdb re-called the PCR reads through MiXCR. The authors' filters were not applied to this entry. This sample yields under 100,000 clones, of which 8% to 9.5% are seen a single time; roughly 10% belongs to the top ten. This clone appeared many times. The antigen remains undetermined. This TCR was sampled from a female donor with papillary thyroid cancer or a benign thyroid nodule (not recorded which). Some clones in this sample may be carry-over from other donors' samples. Sequenced material: blood.

CDR3 sequence reads: CSASLGDYGYTF. CDR3 nucleotides: TGCAGTGCTAGTTTAGGGGACTATGGCTACACCTTC. The chain has TRBV20-1 and TRBJ1-2, with D perhaps matching TRBD1 (5 bases). In germline, CDR1 is DFQATT, CDR2 SNEGSKA (reference sequence). V was trimmed by 3 bases and J by 3 bases, leaving 8 bases between them. There are 12 residues in the CDR3.